This T cell receptor (beta chain) was observed in a study of blood T cell repertoires in COVID-19 (dated by TCRdb to about 2020). Study-wide context: Samples covering the acute and convalescent phases of COVID-19 were provided by collaborators in the United States, Italy and Spain. The prospective study material was composed of cDNA or gDNA derived from T cells, B-cell-depleted T cells, or PBMCs. Subjects who had been exposed to COVID-19, were actively infected with it, or had recovered from it provided the deeply sampled blood TCRbeta repertoires that made up the dataset. The repertoires were released in a freely available public database intended as a resource for research on the immune response to SARS-CoV-2. Samples were obtained from the ongoing ImmuneRACE study (first 160 participants) and from some 1,300 subjects provided by 6 global collaborators. A de-identified subject ID, COVID-19 status, age in years and sex were almost always included in the sample metadata. Where HLA class I and class II types were available, the types were taken from metadata supplied by the sample provider, not from assay-based typing. On the study overall, not on this receptor specifically: How much clinical and demographic metadata was included differed by source and by participant, and the metadata was provided uncurated.

The immunoSEQ Assay, a bias-controlled multiplex PCR, was used to amplify TCRbeta CDR3 regions from genomic DNA. As for the authors' bioinformatics: The number of nucleated cells in each sample was estimated from the amplification of reference gene primers within the assay. Sequence reads were collapsed and filtered to measure the absolute abundance of every unique TCRbeta CDR3 rearrangement. Productive Simpson clonality was computed per sample as the square root of Simpson's diversity index over productive rearrangements. This immuneACCESS table, as held by TCRdb, lists in-frame sequences with V and J called but not all clones. Of the missing ones, under half trace to an unresolved V gene in checked studies; the others have no known cause. That table gives V, J and clone size, and the DNA gave D and trimming. The sample records over 55,000 clones, over 80% of which are singletons. In total, the top ten clones hold 35% to 45% of the sample.

Each collaborating institution followed its own protocols to collect whole blood in K2EDTA tubes. For TCRbeta analysis, collaborators shipped samples in one of three forms: frozen whole blood, isolated PBMCs, or DNA extracted from either of those sample types. As concerns this clone: Its antigen remains unidentified. Within one base of it there is no much larger clone, and no base qualities were kept.

Reading from cysteine to phenylalanine, the CDR3 counts 14 amino acids. Only the CDR3 part of the read is kept: 42 bases, read in frame from the first base. The germline V gene encodes CDR1 MNHNY and CDR2 SVGAGI (reference sequence). The trim is 5 bases for V and 11 bases for J, with a gap of 19 bases between the germline ends. This clonotype was sampled from a human donor in a cohort sampled during active COVID-19. Sequenced: peripheral blood. The rearranged segments are TRBV6-6 and TRBJ1-5, with TRBD1 as a weak D call on 5 bases. The bases are TGTGCCAGCAGTCCGCCCGGAGGGGTCTGGGCCCAGCATTTT. This is translated as CASSPPGGVWAQHF.